The 16 T cell receptor beta chains below were found in one sample sequenced in a study of T-cell memory formation after mild COVID-19 (dated by TCRdb to the early 2020s). Receptors were amplified or captured by 5' RACE. TCRdb lists the instrument as Illumina NovaSeq 6000. TCRdb cleaned the public reads at Q25 with fastp, built clones with MiXCR and kept in-frame beta chains. Each entry merges the rows of one CDR3 protein and shows their most common DNA and genes. The sample table shows 350,000 or so distinct CDR3 sequences, and around 13% are seen once. Together, the top ten hold 20% to 25% of the sample. Material: PBMCs or a T cell subset sorted from them (not recorded which). All receptors come from a man between 18 and 35 years old who had mild COVID-19 (a few samples of this study predate the infection). The sample titles of this study are shuffled in the database, so cell type and time point are left out; the donor was told from shared clones.

The sample holds a few counts of this clonotype. The chain links TRBV12-3 or TRBV12-4 to TRBJ1-5; D gene uncertain. Trimming cost V 6 bases and J 3 bases, with 12 bases left between them. There are 14 residues in the CDR3. CDR3 sequence (DNA): TGTGCCAGCAGCCGCGACACCGTCAATCAGCCCCAGCATTTT. Encoded protein: CASSRDTVNQPQHF.

This clonotype has a handful of counts. The chain carries TRBV9 and TRBJ1-3, with D perhaps TRBD1 (5 bases). CDR1 is SGDLS, CDR2 YYNGEE, per germline. The germline V and J ends were trimmed by 0 bases and 0 bases, with 10 bases remaining between them. The CDR3 covers 16 residues. This CDR3 reads CASSVGGGYSGNTIYF. Here the CDR3 DNA reads TGTGCCAGCAGCGTAGGCGGGGGTTACTCTGGAAACACCATATATTTT.

This clonotype was detected only a few times. The chain has TRBV6-5 and TRBJ1-4; D is perhaps TRBD1 (5 bases). Germline-derived CDR1 and CDR2 are MNHEY and SVGAGI. This CDR3 comprises 14 residues. The V end lost 6 bases, the J end lost 3 bases, and 11 bases lay between the germline ends. This CDR3 reads CASRPTGSNEKLFF. In DNA, the CDR3 is TGTGCCAGCAGACCTACAGGATCTAATGAAAAACTGTTTTTT.

V is TRBV20-1 and J is TRBJ1-5; possible D gene TRBD1, 6 bases. With 5 bases removed from V and 3 bases from J, the gap between germline ends came to 8 bases. The CDR3 covers 12 residues. Looked up from germline, CDR1 is DFQATT and CDR2 is SNEGSKA (reference sequence). The CDR3 sequence is CSAGQPNQPQHF. The CDR3 coding sequence is TGCAGTGCTGGACAGCCCAATCAGCCCCAGCATTTT.

This clonotype was seen more than once but under ten times. V is TRBV7-9 and J is TRBJ1-2; 8 nucleotides align to TRBD1. The germline V gene has CDR1 SEHNR and CDR2 FQNEAQ (reference sequence). V lost 1 base and J lost 4; bases outside the gene matches: 2. The CDR3 is 14 amino acids. The CDR3 DNA reads TGTGCCAGCAGCTTAGGAGGACAGGGCTATGGCTACACCTTC. It specifies CASSLGGQGYGYTF.

V gene TRBV10-3 combines with J gene TRBJ1-1; TRBD1 matches at 7 bases. Germline V gene data show CDR1 as ENHRY and CDR2 as SYGVKD. With 3 bases clipped from V and 0 bases from J, the junction kept 4 bases outside the gene matches. The CDR3 is made up of 15 amino acids. CDR3 nucleotides: TGTGCCATCAGTGAAGACAGGGATATGAACACTGAAGCTTTCTTT. It is translated as CAISEDRDMNTEAFF.

In its sample, this clonotype was seen a few times. The rearrangement uses TRBV7-9 and TRBJ2-1, with D possibly matching TRBD1 (7 bases). The CDR3 is 14 residues long. V lost 6 bases, J lost 4 bases, and 13 bases lay in between. Germline lookup yields CDR1 SEHNR and CDR2 FQNEAQ (reference sequence). The CDR3 coding sequence is TGTGCCAGCAGGGAGGGACAGCCATACAATGAGCAGTTCTTC. It yields the protein CASREGQPYNEQFF.

The chain joins TRBV5-4 to TRBJ2-7, with 8 positions matching TRBD2. The CDR3 extends over 14 amino acids. CDR1 is SGHNT, CDR2 YYREEE, per germline (reference sequence). V was pared by 4 bases and J by 6 bases, with 9 bases of the junction left unmatched. The CDR3 DNA follows: TGTGCCAGCAGCCCCGCGGGGGGTCCCGTCGAGCAGTACTTC. As protein: CASSPAGGPVEQYF.

This chain links TRBV28 with TRBJ2-7, with a tentative D call TRBD2 (6 bases). This CDR3 is built from 12 residues. The germline V gene has CDR1 MDHEN and CDR2 SYDVKM. With 5 bases removed from V and 8 bases from J, the gap between germline ends came to 13 bases. The CDR3 nucleotides read TGTGCCAGCAGTCTCGCGGAGGGTCAGCAGTACGTC. This gives the protein CASSLAEGQQYV.

This clonotype came up a few times. This chain links TRBV7-2 with TRBJ1-6; D unclear. CDR1 and CDR2 (germline): SGHTA, FQGNSA. V lost 5 bases, J lost 13 bases, and 18 bases lay in between. The CDR3 loop spans 14 amino acids. CDR3 sequence reads: CASSLSWEVTPLHF. DNA of the CDR3: TGTGCCAGCAGCCTAAGTTGGGAGGTCACGCCCCTCCACTTT.

V and J are TRBV6-2 or TRBV6-3 and TRBJ2-5; TRBD2 is a possible D gene (6 bases). The V gene's germline CDR1 is MNHEY and CDR2 SVGEGT. The CDR3 has 16 residues. The germline V and J ends were trimmed by 3 bases and 2 bases, with 16 bases remaining between them. The CDR3 nucleotides read TGTGCCAGCAGTTATGGCCCAATAGGAGGGCAAGAGACCCAGTACTTC. Amino acids: CASSYGPIGGQETQYF.

This clonotype has more than one count but fewer than ten. This chain joins TRBV9 and TRBJ2-5; 9 nucleotides align to TRBD1. CDR3 length: 15 amino acids. Losses at the gene ends were 3 bases for V and 5 bases for J; bases not matched to a gene: 8. Germline CDR1 SGDLS, CDR2 YYNGEE. CDR3 loop: CASSAWTGDGETQYF. DNA of the CDR3: TGTGCCAGCAGCGCCTGGACAGGGGACGGTGAGACCCAGTACTTC.

This rearrangement joins TRBV24-1 to TRBJ2-1; no reliable D call. CDR1 and CDR2 from the germline V gene are KGHDR and SFDVKD. This CDR3 spans 12 amino acids. V lost 0 bases to trimming and J lost 9 bases, with 5 bases between them. This CDR3 reads CATSDLGSEQFF. CDR3 in DNA: TGTGCCACCAGTGATTTGGGGTCTGAGCAGTTCTTC.

This chain uses TRBV4-1 with TRBJ1-5; D is unresolved. Per the germline V gene, CDR1 is MGHRA and CDR2 is YSYEKL. The CDR3 loop spans 13 amino acids. Trimming left V 0 bases short and J 9 bases short, with 9 bases between. This CDR3 is CASSQEGRGPQHF. The CDR3 region has the DNA TGCGCCAGCAGCCAAGAAGGGCGGGGGCCCCAGCATTTT.

The chain combines TRBV4-3 with TRBJ2-1; weak D call: TRBD2 (5 bases). V was shortened by 0 bases and J by 5 bases, with 17 bases between the two germline ends. Germline CDR1 reads LGHNA; CDR2 reads YSLEER. This CDR3 comprises 17 residues. As DNA, the CDR3 is TGCGCCAGCAGCCAAGATGGAGGACTCGAGCATCACAATGAGCAGTTCTTC. It translates to CASSQDGGLEHHNEQFF.

V and J are TRBV15 and TRBJ1-1; tentatively, D is TRBD1 (6 bases). The germline gives CDR1 LNHNV, CDR2 YYDKDF (reference sequence). With 5 bases removed from V and 1 base from J, the gap between germline ends came to 17 bases. The CDR3 consists of 16 residues. CDR3 in amino acids: CATSGRGDIRNTEAFF. The CDR3 DNA sequence: TGTGCCACCAGCGGGCGGGGGGACATCAGGAACACTGAAGCTTTCTTT.